Listed here is a single TCR beta chain. V gave up 8 bases and J gave up 1 base, with 11 bases separating them. The CDR3 has 13 residues. Germline V gives CDR1 WSHSY, CDR2 SAAADI. Isolated RNA was reverse transcribed into cDNA used as the sequencing template. Assay: immunoSEQ multiplex PCR; the TCRdb copy retains only in-frame clones and omits some. This sample has 200,000 to 250,000 clones; approximately 67% occur once, and the top ten carry around 1.3%. This sample stems from a study of CD8+ T cells in alopecia areata. Noted treatment: oral pan-JAK inhibitor, 5-10 mg twice daily. The rearrangement joins TRBV10-2 to TRBJ1-1; TRBD1 is a possible D gene (6 bases). The sample in question was CD4+ T cells sorted from blood, obtained at approximately week 42, from a patient treated with tofacitinib. The TCR originated in a human donor with alopecia areata. CDR3 sequence reads: CASGAGANTEAFF. The CDR3 region has the DNA TGCGCCAGCGGGGCGGGGGCGAACACTGAAGCTTTCTTT.